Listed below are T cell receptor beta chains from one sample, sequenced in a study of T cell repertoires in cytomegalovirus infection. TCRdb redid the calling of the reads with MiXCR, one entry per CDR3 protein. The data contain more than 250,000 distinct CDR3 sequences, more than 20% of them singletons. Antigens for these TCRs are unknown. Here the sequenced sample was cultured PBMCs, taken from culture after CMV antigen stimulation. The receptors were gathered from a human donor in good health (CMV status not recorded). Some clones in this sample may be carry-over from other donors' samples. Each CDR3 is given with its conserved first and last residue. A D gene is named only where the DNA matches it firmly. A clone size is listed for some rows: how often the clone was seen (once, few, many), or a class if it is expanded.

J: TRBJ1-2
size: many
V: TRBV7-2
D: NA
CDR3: CASSLDPPSGNYGYTF
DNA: TGTGCCAGCAGCTTAGACCCCCCCTCGGGTAACTATGGCTACACCTTC

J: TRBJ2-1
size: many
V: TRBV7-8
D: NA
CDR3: CASSLTPGQPRGQFF
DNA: TGTGCCAGCAGCTTAACCCCCGGACAGCCTCGAGGGCAGTTCTTC

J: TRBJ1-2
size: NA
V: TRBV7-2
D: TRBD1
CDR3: CASSPTGVPNNYGYTF
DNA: TGTGCCAGCAGCCCTACAGGGGTCCCAAATAACTATGGCTACACCTTC

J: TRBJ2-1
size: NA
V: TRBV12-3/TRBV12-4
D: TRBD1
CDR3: CASSLRRGGVGTGVGNEQFF
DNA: TGTGCCAGCAGTTTAAGGAGGGGGGGAGTGGGGACAGGGGTCGGAAATGAGCAGTTCTTC

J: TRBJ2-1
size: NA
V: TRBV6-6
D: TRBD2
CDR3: CASSGRGQVPANEQFF
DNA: TGTGCCAGCAGCGGGAGGGGTCAGGTGCCCGCCAATGAGCAGTTCTTC

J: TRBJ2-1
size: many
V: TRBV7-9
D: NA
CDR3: CASSQALGSNEQFF
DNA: TGTGCCAGCAGCCAGGCTCTAGGGTCCAATGAGCAGTTCTTC

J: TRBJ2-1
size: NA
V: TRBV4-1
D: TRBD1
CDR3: CASSHSGTGGNEQFF
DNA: TGCGCCAGCAGCCACTCCGGGACAGGGGGGAATGAGCAGTTCTTC

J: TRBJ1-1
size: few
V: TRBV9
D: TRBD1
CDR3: CASSQGQGGGAFF
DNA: TGTGCCAGCAGCCAGGGACAGGGTGGAGGGGCTTTCTTT

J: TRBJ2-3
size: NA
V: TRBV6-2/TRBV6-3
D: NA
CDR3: CASSLDWGGDTQYF
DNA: TGTGCCAGCAGCTTGGACTGGGGAGGAGATACGCAGTATTTT

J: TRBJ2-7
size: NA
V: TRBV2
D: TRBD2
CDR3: CASSPGTSSSYEQYF
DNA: TGTGCCAGCAGTCCCGGGACTAGCTCCTCCTACGAGCAGTACTTC

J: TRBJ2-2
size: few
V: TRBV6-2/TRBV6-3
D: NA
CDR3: CASSYNENTRAVTGELFF
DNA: TGTGCCAGCAGTTACAATGAGAATACTAGGGCAGTCACCGGGGAGCTGTTTTTT

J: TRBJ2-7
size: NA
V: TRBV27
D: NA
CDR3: CASSDHGLGDYEQYF
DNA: TGTGCCAGCAGTGACCACGGGCTTGGGGATTACGAGCAGTACTTC

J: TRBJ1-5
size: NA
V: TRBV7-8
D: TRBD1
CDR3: CASSLDRDNQPQHF
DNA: TGTGCCAGCAGCTTGGACAGGGACAATCAGCCCCAGCATTTT

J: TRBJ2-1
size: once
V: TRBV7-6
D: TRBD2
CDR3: CASSLNSGRSLFF
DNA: TGTGCCAGCAGCTTAAATAGCGGGAGGTCCCTGTTCTTC

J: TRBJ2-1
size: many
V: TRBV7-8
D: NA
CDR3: CASNLWGPSSYNEQFF
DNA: TGTGCCAGCAACCTTTGGGGGCCCAGCTCCTACAATGAGCAGTTCTTC

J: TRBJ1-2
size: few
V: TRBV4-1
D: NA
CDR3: CASSQGQSNNYGYTF
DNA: TGCGCCAGCAGCCAAGGACAGAGTAATAACTATGGCTACACCTTC

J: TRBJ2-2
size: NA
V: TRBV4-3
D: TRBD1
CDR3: CASSQPPPGTGNTGELFF
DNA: TGCGCCAGCAGCCAACCACCGCCCGGGACAGGGAACACCGGGGAGCTGTTTTTT

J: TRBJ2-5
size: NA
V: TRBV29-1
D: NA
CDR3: CSVYTADKQETQYF
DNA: TGCAGCGTTTACACAGCGGACAAGCAAGAGACCCAGTACTTC

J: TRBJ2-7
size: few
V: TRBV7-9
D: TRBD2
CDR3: CASSSTSGRREAYEQYF
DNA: TGTGCCAGCAGCTCCACTAGCGGGAGGAGGGAGGCCTACGAGCAGTACTTC

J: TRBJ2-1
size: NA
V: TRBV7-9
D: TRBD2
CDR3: CASSLEGGVAGGPDEQFF
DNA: TGTGCCAGCAGCTTAGAAGGGGGAGTAGCGGGAGGGCCAGATGAGCAGTTCTTC

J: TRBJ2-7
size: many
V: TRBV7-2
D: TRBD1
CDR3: CASSFDRGRSYEQYF
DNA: TGTGCCAGCAGCTTCGACAGGGGTAGGTCCTACGAGCAGTACTTC

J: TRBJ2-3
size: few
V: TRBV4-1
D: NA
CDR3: CASSQERGSDTQYF
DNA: TGCGCCAGCAGCCAAGAAAGGGGTTCAGATACGCAGTATTTT

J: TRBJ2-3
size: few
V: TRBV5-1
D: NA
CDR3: CASSLAGRSLTDTQYF
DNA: TGCGCCAGCAGCTTGGCCGGCAGGAGCCTCACAGATACGCAGTATTTT

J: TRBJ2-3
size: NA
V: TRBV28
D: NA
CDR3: CASIMGDRTDTQYF
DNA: TGTGCCAGCATCATGGGCGACCGCACAGATACGCAGTATTTT

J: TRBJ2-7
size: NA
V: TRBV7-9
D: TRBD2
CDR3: CASSPWTSGGSEQYF
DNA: TGTGCCAGCAGCCCGTGGACTAGCGGAGGTTCTGAGCAGTACTTC

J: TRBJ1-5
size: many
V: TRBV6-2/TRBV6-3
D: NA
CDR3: CASTPAGAGNQPQHF
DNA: TGTGCCAGCACTCCAGCCGGGGCAGGGAATCAGCCCCAGCATTTT

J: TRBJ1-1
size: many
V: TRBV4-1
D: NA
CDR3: CASSQPQGMNTEAFF
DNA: TGCGCCAGCAGCCAACCCCAAGGGATGAACACTGAAGCTTTCTTT

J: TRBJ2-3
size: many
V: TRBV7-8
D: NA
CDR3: CASSPRHGGPVNTQYF
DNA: TGTGCCAGCAGCCCCCGCCACGGGGGCCCTGTAAATACGCAGTATTTT

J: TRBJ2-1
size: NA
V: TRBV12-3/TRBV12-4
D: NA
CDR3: CASRGTANNEQFF
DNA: TGTGCCAGCAGAGGGACGGCTAACAATGAGCAGTTCTTC

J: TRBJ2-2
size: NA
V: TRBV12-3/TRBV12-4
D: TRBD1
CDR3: CASSFPKDREMNTGELFF
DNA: TGTGCCAGCAGCTTCCCAAAGGACAGGGAAATGAACACCGGGGAGCTGTTTTTT

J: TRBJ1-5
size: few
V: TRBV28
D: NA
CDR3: CASSSTEINQPQHF
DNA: TGTGCCAGCAGTTCCACAGAGATCAATCAGCCCCAGCATTTT

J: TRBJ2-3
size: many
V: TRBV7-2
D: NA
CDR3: CASSRRAGGSLTDTQYF
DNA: TGTGCCAGCAGCCGTCGGGCTGGCGGGTCATTGACAGATACGCAGTATTTT

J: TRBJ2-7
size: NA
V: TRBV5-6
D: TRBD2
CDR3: CASSLKFLAGGYEQYF
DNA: TGTGCCAGCAGCTTGAAATTCCTAGCGGGAGGCTACGAGCAGTACTTC

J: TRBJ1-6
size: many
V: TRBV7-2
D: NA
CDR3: CASSLYGKTGSSSYNSPLHF
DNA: TGTGCCAGCAGCTTATATGGGAAAACCGGTTCGAGCTCCTATAATTCACCCCTCCACTTT

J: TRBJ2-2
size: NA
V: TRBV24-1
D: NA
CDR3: CATQVAANTGELFF
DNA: TGTGCCACCCAAGTAGCTGCGAACACCGGGGAGCTGTTTTTT

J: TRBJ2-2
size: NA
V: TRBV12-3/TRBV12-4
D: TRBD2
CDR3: CATAPGTSATGELFF
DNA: TGTGCCACCGCCCCCGGGACTAGCGCAACCGGGGAGCTGTTTTTT

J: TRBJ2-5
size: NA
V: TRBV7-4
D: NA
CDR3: CASSLAIRGETQYF
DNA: TGTGCCAGCAGCTTAGCGATAAGGGGGGAGACCCAGTACTTC

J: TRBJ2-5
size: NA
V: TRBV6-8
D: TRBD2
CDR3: CAARTSGQETQYF
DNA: TGTGCCGCCCGGACTAGCGGACAAGAGACCCAGTACTTC

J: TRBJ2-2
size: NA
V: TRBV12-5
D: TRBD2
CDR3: CASGLSLAGVMVGELFF
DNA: TGTGCTAGTGGTTTGTCACTAGCGGGAGTGATGGTCGGGGAGCTGTTTTTT

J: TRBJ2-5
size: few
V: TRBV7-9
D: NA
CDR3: CASSLAHRTEQETQYF
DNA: TGTGCCAGCAGCTTAGCCCACCGGACGGAACAAGAGACCCAGTACTTC

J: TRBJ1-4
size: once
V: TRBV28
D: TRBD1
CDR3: CASSRQGQNEKLFF
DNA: TGTGCCAGCAGCCGACAGGGGCAAAATGAAAAACTGTTTTTT

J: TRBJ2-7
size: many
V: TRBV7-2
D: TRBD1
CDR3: CASSLLGQGAHEQYF
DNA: TGTGCCAGCAGCTTACTGGGACAGGGGGCCCACGAGCAGTACTTC

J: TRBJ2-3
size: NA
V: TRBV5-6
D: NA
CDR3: CASSLFLGRRGTQYF
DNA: TGTGCCAGCAGCTTGTTCCTTGGACGCAGGGGTACGCAGTATTTT

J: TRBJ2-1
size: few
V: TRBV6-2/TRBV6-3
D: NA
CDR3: CASSPGLNYNEQFF
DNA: TGTGCCAGCAGTCCCGGACTAAATTACAATGAGCAGTTCTTC

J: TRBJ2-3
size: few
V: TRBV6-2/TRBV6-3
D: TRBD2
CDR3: CASSKGLAGPDTQYF
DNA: TGTGCCAGCAGTAAGGGACTAGCGGGACCAGATACGCAGTATTTT

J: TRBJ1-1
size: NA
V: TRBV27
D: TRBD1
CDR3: CASSLSGTGETEAFF
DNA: TGTGCCAGCAGTTTATCAGGGACAGGGGAAACTGAAGCTTTCTTT

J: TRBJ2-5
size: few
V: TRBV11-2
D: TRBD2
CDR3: CASSSQVLAGSQETQYF
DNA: TGTGCCAGCAGCTCCCAGGTGCTAGCGGGGTCCCAAGAGACCCAGTACTTC

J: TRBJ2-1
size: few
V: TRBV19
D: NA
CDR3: CASSLYSYNEQFF
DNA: TGTGCCAGTAGCCTGTACTCCTACAATGAGCAGTTCTTC